This T cell receptor (beta chain) was documented in a study of regulatory T cells in long-lasting Graves disease. On the study more broadly: Graves' patients diagnosed newly had used antithyroid drugs under 3 months.

General study points: Under persistent disease, TRBV28, TRBJ1-2 and TRBJ2-5 were used preferentially. The study found lower TCR diversity in persistent Graves' patients than in newly diagnosed ones.

Germline V gene lookup returns CDR1 LNHNV and CDR2 YYDKDF (reference sequence). J lost 4 bases, V lost 0 bases, and 6 bases had no gene match. This CDR3 region has 16 residues. Specified time point: newly diagnosed GD, antithyroid drugs for less than 3 months. TCR sequences were obtained from RNA taken from PBMCs. Assembly of TCR beta libraries relied on iRepertoire HTBI primers together with Arm-PCR of CDR3 regions. TCRdb reanalysed the multiplex PCR reads using MiXCR and keeps one entry per CDR3 protein. The sample holds 400,000 to 500,000 distinct CDR3 sequences, approximately 14% seen once. There are many counts of this clonotype. Its specificity is not known. Another study also made use of these data, one on T cells in Graves' hyperthyroidism and ophthalmopathy. From that second work: Onset of ophthalmopathy came a median approximately 6.5 months after the model predicted it.

This TCR came from a woman aged 45-59 years with Graves disease. The chain couples TRBV15 to TRBJ1-3; 7 nucleotides line up with TRBD1. Specimen: peripheral blood mononuclear cells (PBMCs), collected at new diagnosis, from a patient treated with antithyroid drugs. This CDR3 reads CATSRDRDRDGNTIYF. CDR3 DNA: TGTGCCACCAGCAGAGATCGTGACAGGGACGGAAACACCATATATTTT.